This passage covers 25 T cell receptor beta chains from one sample sequenced in a study of cytomegalovirus exposure and HLA in healthy donors. The study ran its PCR with 60 Vbeta and 13 Jbeta primers. Clones were read by immunoSEQ multiplex PCR, and TCRdb kept only the in-frame ones, dropping some. The data hold 140,000 to 150,000 clones, with over 70% observed a single time. Sequenced input: PBMCs. Every receptor here comes from a middle-aged woman in good health and CMV-seropositive.

There are a few counts of this clone. The gene calls are TRBV28 and TRBJ2-7; 7 bases fit TRBD1. Germline V lookup: CDR1 MDHEN, CDR2 SYDVKM. The J segment lost 7 bases and the V segment lost 7 bases, leaving 7 bases of the junction unmatched. The CDR3 contains 12 residues. This CDR3 is CASKALQGEQYF. The CDR3 region has the DNA TGTGCCAGCAAAGCCCTACAGGGGGAGCAGTACTTC.

The chain couples TRBV11-2 to TRBJ2-7; TRBD1 is a possible D gene (5 bases). The CDR3 runs 13 residues. Between the trimmed V and J ends, which lost 1 base and 4 bases, there was a span of 8 bases. The germline gives CDR1 SGHAT, CDR2 FQNNGV. CDR3 in amino acids: CASSLARVYEQYF. In DNA form, the CDR3 reads TGTGCCAGCAGCTTAGCCAGGGTGTACGAGCAGTACTTC.

V gene TRBV4-2 combines with J gene TRBJ2-3; possibly TRBD2 for D (5 bases). V dropped 1 base and J dropped 6 bases, with 14 bases sitting between them. The germline V gene has CDR1 LGHNA and CDR2 YNFKEQ. The CDR3 consists of 15 residues. CDR3 region: CASSQGNLARDTQYF. As DNA, the CDR3 is TGTGCCAGCAGCCAAGGTAACCTAGCAAGGGATACGCAGTATTTT.

V gene TRBV6-5 combines with J gene TRBJ1-1; D remains ambiguous. V was trimmed by 2 bases and J by 11 bases, leaving 9 bases between them. The V gene's germline CDR1 is MNHEY and CDR2 SVGAGI. This CDR3 comprises 11 residues. CDR3 in amino acids: CASSYRTLAFF. The CDR3 DNA follows: TGTGCCAGCAGTTACCGCACTTTGGCTTTCTTT.

This clone was recorded a few times. The rearrangement links TRBV6-5 to TRBJ1-2; D remains unclear. The V end was cut by 0 bases, the J end by 6 bases, with 14 bases between. The CDR3 is 15 amino acids. Germline-derived CDR1 and CDR2 are MNHEY and SVGAGI. CDR3 DNA: TGTGCCAGCAGTTACTCGAGCGGGATGGAGAATGGCTACACCTTC. Amino acid sequence: CASSYSSGMENGYTF.

This sequence joins TRBV15 and TRBJ1-1; 9 positions agree with TRBD1. The CDR3 has 15 amino acids. Germline values: CDR1 LNHNV, CDR2 YYDKDF (reference sequence). J lost 5 bases, V lost 5 bases, and 9 bases had no gene match. DNA of the CDR3: TGTGCCACCAGCGGAGGGACAGGGAGGACAACTGAAGCTTTCTTT. It encodes CATSGGTGRTTEAFF.

The genes are TRBV9 and TRBJ1-2; the match to TRBD1 covers 9 bases. Per germline, CDR1 SGDLS and CDR2 YYNGEE. This CDR3 is built from 15 residues. With 0 bases clipped from V and 8 bases from J, the junction kept 8 bases outside the gene matches. In DNA form, the CDR3 reads TGTGCCAGCAGCGTAGCCGACCGGACAGGGGTAGGCTACACCTTC. Protein sequence: CASSVADRTGVGYTF.

This clone was counted only a few times. The rearrangement uses TRBV27 and TRBJ1-2; 7 nucleotides align to TRBD1. The CDR3 consists of 14 residues. Germline lookup yields CDR1 MNHEY and CDR2 SMNVEV (reference sequence). With V trimmed by 5 bases and J by 3 bases, 6 bases remained unmatched. CDR3 protein: CASSPTTGHYGYTF. The DNA of the CDR3 is TGTGCCAGCAGTCCAACGACAGGGCACTATGGCTACACCTTC.

The chain carries TRBV2 and TRBJ1-1, with 7 positions matching TRBD1. Germline lookup yields CDR1 SNHLY and CDR2 FYNNEI. J lost 0 bases, V lost 3 bases, and 1 base had no gene match. This CDR3 contains 14 residues. The CDR3 DNA sequence: TGTGCCAGCAGTGATGGGACAGTGAACACTGAAGCTTTCTTT. Protein: CASSDGTVNTEAFF. Full variable domain (rest looked up from reference TRBV2 and TRBJ1-1): EPEVTQTPSHQVTQMGQEVILRCVPISNHLYFYWYRQILGQKVEFLVSFYNNEISEKSEIFDDQFSVERPDGSNFTLKIRSTKLEDSAMYFCASSDGTVNTEAFFGQGTRLTVV.

The rearrangement links TRBV15 to TRBJ2-1, with 8 bases that match TRBD2. Per germline, CDR1 LNHNV and CDR2 YYDKDF (reference sequence). Trimming at V came to 0 bases and at J to 8 bases, leaving 9 bases not matched to a gene. The CDR3 totals 16 residues. The CDR3 loop is CATSRDEAGGRDEQFF. In DNA, the CDR3 is TGTGCCACCAGCAGAGATGAGGCGGGGGGCCGCGATGAGCAGTTCTTC.

The chain couples TRBV11-2 to TRBJ1-6; no firm D call. The CDR3 extends over 13 amino acids. In germline, CDR1 is SGHAT, CDR2 FQNNGV. Trimming removed 5 bases at V and 9 bases at J, with 11 bases between. The CDR3: CASSPQSGSPLHF. CDR3 nucleotides: TGTGCCAGCAGCCCCCAGTCGGGTTCACCCCTCCACTTT.

As regards this clone: At one of its ends the junction is not consistent with the germline gene, which may arise from a read error. V usage is TRBV7-9 and J usage is TRBJ1-1, with 10 positions matching TRBD1. The CDR3 has 16 residues. CDR1 SEHNR and CDR2 FQNEAQ come from the germline V gene (reference sequence). The CDR3 DNA reads as TGTTCCAGCAGCCGTGACAGGGGGCGGGTGGACACTGAAGCTTTCTTT. Amino acid sequence: CSSSRDRGRVDTEAFF.

This rearrangement joins TRBV28 to TRBJ2-7; D uncertain. CDR3 length equals 13 residues. The V and J ends lost 2 bases and 0 bases respectively, with 5 bases between them. Germline assignment: CDR1 MDHEN and CDR2 SYDVKM. The chain's CDR3 is CASSLLLSYEQYF. CDR3 DNA: TGTGCCAGCAGTTTACTCCTCTCCTACGAGCAGTACTTC.

This clone was observed a few times. J is TRBJ2-5 and V is TRBV29-1, with TRBD2 identical over 11 bases. Germline CDR1 reads SQVTM; CDR2 reads ANQGSEA. V shed 7 bases and J 5 bases; nucleotides not matched to a gene: 9. The CDR3 length is 14 residues. For the CDR3, the DNA is TGCAGCGCCGCGGGACTAGCGGCTTGGGAGACCCAGTACTTC. The encoded protein is CSAAGLAAWETQYF.

This clone was counted a single time. The chain carries TRBV6-5 and TRBJ2-7; 13 bases agree with TRBD2. The CDR3 totals 16 residues. The germline gives CDR1 MNHEY, CDR2 SVGAGI. V shed 3 bases and J 8 bases; nucleotides not matched to a gene: 10. The CDR3 spells CASSYSGLAGKEKQYF. The CDR3 nucleotides are TGTGCCAGCAGTTATTCGGGACTAGCGGGGAAAGAGAAGCAGTACTTC.

V usage is TRBV6-6 and J usage is TRBJ2-1; D is perhaps TRBD1 (6 bases). CDR3 length: 14 amino acids. Deletions cut 0 bases from V and 4 bases from J, with 7 bases between. Germline values: CDR1 MNHNY, CDR2 SVGAGI (reference sequence). The CDR3 loop reads CASSYSTGYNEQFF. In DNA, the CDR3 is TGTGCCAGCAGTTACTCAACAGGGTACAATGAGCAGTTCTTC.

This clone was seen a single time. The CDR3 nucleotides are TGTGCCTGGGGACAGGGTTATAATTCACCCCTCCACTTT. This codes for CAWGQGYNSPLHF. V and J are TRBV30 and TRBJ1-6, with TRBD1 identical over 8 bases. The CDR3 spans 13 residues. V lost 5 bases, J lost 4 bases, and 1 base stayed unmatched. Per germline, CDR1 GTSNPN and CDR2 SVGIG (reference sequence).

This clone was recorded only once. The chain couples TRBV2 to TRBJ2-5, with 9 positions matching TRBD1. The germline V gene has CDR1 SNHLY and CDR2 FYNNEI. The junction had 8 bases not matched to a gene; V was cut back by 4 bases and J by 5 bases. This CDR3 is 15 amino acids long. The CDR3 DNA reads TGTGCCAGCAGTGTTAGTACAGGGGGCCGGGAGACCCAGTACTTC. This translates into CASSVSTGGRETQYF.

A single count supports this clone. J is TRBJ1-5 and V is TRBV28; the D is unclear. Germline CDR1 MDHEN, CDR2 SYDVKM. With 8 bases removed from V and 6 bases from J, the gap between germline ends came to 14 bases. The CDR3 is 13 amino acids. CDR3 amino acids: CASVPWFGQPQHF. Written as DNA, the CDR3 is TGTGCCAGCGTCCCCTGGTTCGGTCAGCCCCAGCATTTT. Together with reference TRBV28 and TRBJ1-5, the CDR3 gives the full variable domain: DVKVTQSSRYLVKRTGEKVFLECVQDMDHENMFWYRQDPGLGLRLIYFSYDVKMKEKGDIPEGYSVSREKKERFSLILESASTNQTSMYLCASVPWFGQPQHFGDGTRLSIL.

This clone was recorded a few times. This chain joins TRBV30 and TRBJ1-1; no clear D gene. Trimming took 2 bases from V and 3 from J, leaving 10 bases between them. The CDR3 covers 13 residues. Germline V CDR1 and CDR2: GTSNPN, SVGIG (reference sequence). CDR3: CAWSSDGDTEAFF. The DNA of the CDR3 is TGTGCCTGGAGTTCGGACGGGGACACTGAAGCTTTCTTT.

Points on this clone: Other DNA sequences in this sample translate to the same CDR3. V gene TRBV5-1 combines with J gene TRBJ1-1, with 7 bases matching TRBD1. The CDR3 length is 15 residues. CDR1 SGHRS and CDR2 YFSETQ come from the germline V gene. Losses at the gene ends were 0 bases for V and 4 bases for J; bases not matched to a gene: 6. The CDR3 DNA sequence: TGCGCCAGCAGCTTGGGACAGGGTGTCGGCACTGAAGCTTTCTTT. It specifies CASSLGQGVGTEAFF.

The chain employs TRBV2 and TRBJ2-3; 7 nucleotides align to TRBD1. V was pared by 7 bases and J by 6 bases, with 4 bases of the junction left unmatched. The CDR3 consists of 12 residues. Per the germline V gene, CDR1 is SNHLY and CDR2 is FYNNEI. The CDR3 nucleotides are TGTGCCAGCAAGGGACAGACGGATACGCAGTATTTT. Protein sequence: CASKGQTDTQYF.

The gene calls are TRBV19 and TRBJ1-5, with TRBD1 matching over 9 bases. This CDR3 is built from 15 residues. Germline CDR1 and CDR2: LNHDA and SQIVND (reference sequence). J gave up 0 bases and V 7 bases, and 4 bases lay outside the gene matches. The CDR3 bases are TGTGCCAGTAATTTGGACAGGGGTAGCAATCAGCCCCAGCATTTT. Translating it yields CASNLDRGSNQPQHF.

This clone was observed a handful of times. The V gene is TRBV30, the J gene TRBJ2-1; 11 nucleotides agree with TRBD2. This CDR3 has 14 residues. Germline CDR1 reads GTSNPN; CDR2 reads SVGIG (reference sequence). J gave up 2 bases and V 5 bases, and 2 bases lay outside the gene matches. For the CDR3, the DNA is TGTGCCTGGGGACTAGCGGGTCCCTACAATGAGCAGTTCTTC. This gives the protein CAWGLAGPYNEQFF.

The chain links TRBV5-1 to TRBJ2-1; D uncertain. The CDR3 has 14 residues. V lost 3 bases and J lost 8, with 15 bases in between. Germline loops: CDR1 SGHRS, CDR2 YFSETQ. The CDR3 spells CASSSPLSTDEQFF. CDR3 bases: TGCGCCAGCAGCTCCCCCCTCTCGACTGATGAGCAGTTCTTC.